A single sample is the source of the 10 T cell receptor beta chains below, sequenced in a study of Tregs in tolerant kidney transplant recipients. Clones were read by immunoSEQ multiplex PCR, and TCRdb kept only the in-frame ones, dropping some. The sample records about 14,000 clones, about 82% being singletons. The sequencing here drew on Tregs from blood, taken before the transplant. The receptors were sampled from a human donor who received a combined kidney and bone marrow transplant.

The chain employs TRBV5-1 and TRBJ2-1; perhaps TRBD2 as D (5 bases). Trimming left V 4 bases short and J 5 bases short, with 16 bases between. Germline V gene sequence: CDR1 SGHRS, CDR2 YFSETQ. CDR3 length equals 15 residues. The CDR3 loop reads CASSPLSVGDNEQFF. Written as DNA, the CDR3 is TGCGCCAGCAGCCCACTATCTGTGGGAGACAATGAGCAGTTCTTC.

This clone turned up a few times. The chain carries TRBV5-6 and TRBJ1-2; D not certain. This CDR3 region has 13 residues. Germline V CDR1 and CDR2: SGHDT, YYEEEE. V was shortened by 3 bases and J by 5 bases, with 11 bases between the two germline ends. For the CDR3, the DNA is TGTGCCAGCAGCTGGGCGCCCGCTTATGGCTACACCTTC. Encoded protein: CASSWAPAYGYTF.

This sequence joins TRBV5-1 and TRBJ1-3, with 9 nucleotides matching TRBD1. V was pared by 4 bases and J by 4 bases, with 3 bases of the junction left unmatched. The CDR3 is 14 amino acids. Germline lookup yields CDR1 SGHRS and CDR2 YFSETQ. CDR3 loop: CASSPGTGGNTIYF. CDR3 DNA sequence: TGCGCCAGCAGCCCCGGGACAGGGGGAAACACCATATATTTT.

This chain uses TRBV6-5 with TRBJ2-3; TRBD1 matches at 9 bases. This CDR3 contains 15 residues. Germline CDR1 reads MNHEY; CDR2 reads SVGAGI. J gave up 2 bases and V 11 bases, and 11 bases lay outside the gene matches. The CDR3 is CAVRGDRDNTDTQYF. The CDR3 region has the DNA TGTGCCGTCCGAGGGGACAGGGACAACACAGATACGCAGTATTTT.

CDR3 sequence reads: CSVTGVRYGYTF. The DNA of the CDR3 is TGCAGCGTAACAGGGGTCCGCTATGGCTACACCTTC. The chain couples TRBV29-1 to TRBJ1-2, with TRBD1 matching 7 bases. The CDR3 contains 12 residues. Looked up from germline, CDR1 is SQVTM and CDR2 is ANQGSEA. V lost 6 bases, J lost 4 bases, and 5 bases stayed unmatched.

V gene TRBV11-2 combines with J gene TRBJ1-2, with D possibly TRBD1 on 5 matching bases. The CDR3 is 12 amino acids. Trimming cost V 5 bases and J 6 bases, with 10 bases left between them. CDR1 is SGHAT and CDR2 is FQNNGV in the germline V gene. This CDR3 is CASSRDFDGYTF. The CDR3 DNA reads TGTGCCAGCAGCCGGGACTTTGATGGCTACACCTTC.

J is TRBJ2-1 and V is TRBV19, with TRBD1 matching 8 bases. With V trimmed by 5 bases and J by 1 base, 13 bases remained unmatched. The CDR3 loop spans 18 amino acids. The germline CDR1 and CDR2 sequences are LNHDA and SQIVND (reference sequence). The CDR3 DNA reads TGTGCCAGTAGTCCCGGGAAAGGGACAGGCATTTCCTACAATGAGCAGTTCTTC. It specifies CASSPGKGTGISYNEQFF.

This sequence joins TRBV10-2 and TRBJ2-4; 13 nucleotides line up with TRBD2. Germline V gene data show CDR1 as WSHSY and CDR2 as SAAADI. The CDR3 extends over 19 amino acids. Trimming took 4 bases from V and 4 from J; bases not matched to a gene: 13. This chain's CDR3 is CASSALVGLAGSDKNIQYF. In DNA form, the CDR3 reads TGCGCCAGCAGTGCGCTCGTGGGACTAGCGGGATCTGATAAAAACATTCAGTACTTC.

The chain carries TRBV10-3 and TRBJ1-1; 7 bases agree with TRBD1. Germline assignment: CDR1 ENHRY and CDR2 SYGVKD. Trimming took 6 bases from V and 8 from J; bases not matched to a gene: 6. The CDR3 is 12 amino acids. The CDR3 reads CAIRRPDREAFF. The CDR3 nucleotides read TGTGCCATCAGACGCCCGGACAGGGAAGCTTTCTTT.

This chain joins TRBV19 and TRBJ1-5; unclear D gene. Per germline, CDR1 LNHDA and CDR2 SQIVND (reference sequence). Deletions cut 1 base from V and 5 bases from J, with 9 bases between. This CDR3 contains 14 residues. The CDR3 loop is CASSIGIPDQPQHF. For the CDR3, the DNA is TGTGCCAGTAGTATAGGAATTCCGGATCAGCCCCAGCATTTT.